The 23 T cell receptor beta chains below come from one sample, sequenced in a study of CD8+ T cells in alopecia areata. Extracted RNA was reverse transcribed, and the resulting cDNA served as sequencing template. This table comes from immunoSEQ multiplex PCR, and its TCRdb copy is limited to in-frame clones, with some not included. The data contain some 200,000 clones, about 63% of them seen just once; the ten biggest clones take up roughly 15%. The sample consisted of CD4+ T cells sorted from blood, taken at week 0. Receptor source: a human donor with alopecia areata.

The chain couples TRBV5-1 to TRBJ2-1; TRBD2 agrees at 10 bases. CDR3 size: 15 residues. The germline V gene has CDR1 SGHRS and CDR2 YFSETQ. V lost 3 bases, J lost 9 bases, and 9 bases stayed unmatched. The CDR3 DNA sequence: TGCGCCAGCAGCTGGCGGGCTAGCGGGGGTTCTGAGCAGTTCTTC. Translating it yields CASSWRASGGSEQFF.

This clone was seen only a few times. As DNA, the CDR3 is TGTGCCAGCAGGACTGGAGAGACCCAGTACTTC. Protein: CASRTGETQYF. The V and J genes are TRBV25-1 and TRBJ2-5; no reliable D call. V was trimmed by 6 bases and J by 4 bases, leaving 6 bases between them. The CDR3 contains 11 residues. Per germline, CDR1 MGHDK and CDR2 SYGVNS.

In this sample, this clone turned up a few times. DNA for the CDR3: TGTGCCAGCAGACCTCAGGGTCTGGGTGGCTACACCTTC. This sequence encodes CASRPQGLGGYTF. The V and J genes are TRBV6-5 and TRBJ1-2, with a tentative D call TRBD1 (5 bases). The V gene's germline CDR1 is MNHEY and CDR2 SVGAGI. The CDR3 loop spans 13 amino acids. The V end lost 6 bases, the J end lost 7 bases, and 15 bases lay between the germline ends.

This clone was counted between two and nine times. The V gene is TRBV29-1, the J gene TRBJ2-1; no clear D. The CDR3 has 11 residues. The germline V gene encodes CDR1 SQVTM and CDR2 ANQGSEA. The ends were cut back, 7 bases at V and 7 bases at J, with 11 bases in the middle. This chain's CDR3 is CSGTNSNEQFF. The DNA for the CDR3 is TGCAGCGGCACTAACTCGAATGAGCAGTTCTTC.

V is TRBV4-2 and J is TRBJ2-3, with 8 bases aligning to TRBD2. Unmatched junction bases numbered 4, after V lost 6 bases and J lost 2 bases. The CDR3 consists of 14 residues. The germline V gene encodes CDR1 LGHNA and CDR2 YNFKEQ. Written as DNA, the CDR3 is TGTGCCAGCAGGCAGCGGGGGATCACAGATACGCAGTATTTT. This sequence encodes CASRQRGITDTQYF.

On this clone: One end of the junction fails to match germline, which may point to a read error. V gene TRBV7-7 combines with J gene TRBJ2-1, with 10 bases aligning to TRBD1. CDR3 length: 16 amino acids. Germline V gene lookup returns CDR1 SSHAT and CDR2 FNYEAQ (reference sequence). DNA of the CDR3: TGTGCTAGCAGCTTACTGACAGGGGGCGCAGGGAATGAGCAGTTCTTC. Encoded protein: CASSLLTGGAGNEQFF.

This clone was detected only a few times. The rearrangement uses TRBV10-3 and TRBJ2-5; D could derive from TRBD1 or TRBD2 (6 bases each). Germline CDR1 and CDR2: ENHRY and SYGVKD. The ends were cut back, 6 bases at V and 5 bases at J, with 19 bases in the middle. The CDR3 totals 15 residues. The CDR3 here is CAISPARGALETQYF. CDR3 coding DNA: TGTGCCATCAGCCCAGCAAGGGGGGCCTTGGAGACCCAGTACTTC.

J is TRBJ1-1 and V is TRBV4-1, with D uncertain. From germline, CDR1 is MGHRA and CDR2 YSYEKL. The CDR3 is 15 amino acids. V was pared by 2 bases and J by 6 bases, with 16 bases between. The CDR3 reads CASSQPTARVAEAFF. DNA for the CDR3: TGCGCCAGCAGCCAACCCACAGCTAGAGTGGCTGAAGCTTTCTTT.

DNA for the CDR3: TGTGCCAGCAGGTTTAGCGGGGGGAAAGAGACCCAGTACTTC. Protein: CASRFSGGKETQYF. This chain links TRBV6-6 with TRBJ2-5; TRBD2 agrees at 10 bases. CDR3 length: 14 residues. Unmatched junction bases numbered 4, after V lost 6 bases and J lost 3 bases. The germline V gene has CDR1 MNHNY and CDR2 SVGAGI (reference sequence).

This clone was observed a handful of times. The chain joins TRBV7-9 to TRBJ1-4, with D maybe TRBD1 (6 bases). V was trimmed by 1 base and J by 8 bases, leaving 14 bases between them. This CDR3 is 15 amino acids long. CDR1 and CDR2 (germline): SEHNR, FQNEAQ (reference sequence). The CDR3 nucleotides are TGTGCCAGCAGCTTAGAGTCGGGGGCTAGCGAAAAACTGTTTTTT. Translation gives CASSLESGASEKLFF.

This chain links TRBV6-5 with TRBJ2-3; TRBD2 matches 8 bases. Germline V gene sequence: CDR1 MNHEY, CDR2 SVGAGI. The CDR3 runs 15 residues. V was pared by 6 bases and J by 2 bases, with 7 bases of the junction left unmatched. The CDR3 region is CASSPAGDHTDTQYF. CDR3 in DNA: TGTGCCAGCAGCCCAGCGGGGGATCACACAGATACGCAGTATTTT.

The V gene is TRBV5-6, the J gene TRBJ2-5; D possibly corresponds to TRBD1 (6 bases). V was trimmed by 4 bases and J by 5 bases, leaving 12 bases between them. The germline CDR1 and CDR2 sequences are SGHDT and YYEEEE. There are 13 residues in the CDR3. This CDR3 is CASSQGHEETQYF. In DNA, the CDR3 is TGTGCCAGCAGCCAGGGACACGAGGAGACCCAGTACTTC.

V gene TRBV25-1 combines with J gene TRBJ1-1; no firm D call. The CDR3 spans 12 residues. V lost 4 bases and J lost 11, with 14 bases in between. Germline CDR1 is MGHDK and CDR2 is SYGVNS. The CDR3 reads CASSAAGSMAFF. Written as DNA, the CDR3 is TGTGCCAGCAGTGCGGCGGGAAGTATGGCTTTCTTT.

The rearrangement links TRBV29-1 to TRBJ2-1, with D possibly being TRBD2 (5 bases). V was trimmed by 5 bases and J by 7 bases, leaving 18 bases between them. CDR3 size: 14 residues. The germline gives CDR1 SQVTM, CDR2 ANQGSEA. The CDR3 DNA is TGCAGCGTTAGGGCCGTGCTAGCTAGTAATGAGCAGTTCTTC. This encodes CSVRAVLASNEQFF.

The chain links TRBV7-8 to TRBJ1-2, with D hard to call. The CDR3 length is 15 residues. CDR1 is SGHVS, CDR2 FQNEAQ, per germline. V dropped 1 base and J dropped 2 bases, with 11 bases sitting between them. This CDR3 reads CASSLDGEGNYGYTF. The CDR3 coding sequence is TGTGCCAGCAGCTTAGACGGTGAAGGGAACTATGGCTACACCTTC.

This rearrangement joins TRBV5-1 to TRBJ2-7; 9 nucleotides line up with TRBD1. The CDR3 loop spans 19 amino acids. V was pared by 4 bases and J by 2 bases, with 19 bases of the junction left unmatched. Germline CDR1 is SGHRS and CDR2 is YFSETQ. CDR3 in DNA: TGCGCCAGCAGCCCCGCGAGCACTTACGGACAGGGGAAGACCTACGAGCAGTACTTC. It yields the protein CASSPASTYGQGKTYEQYF.

This clone came up a few times. CDR3 nucleotides: TGCGCCAGCAGCTTGGCTTTGGGACAGGGCTATGGCTACACCTTC. Encoded protein: CASSLALGQGYGYTF. The chain is built from TRBV5-1 and TRBJ1-2, with 9 bases lining up with TRBD1. Germline V gene lookup returns CDR1 SGHRS and CDR2 YFSETQ. With 0 bases clipped from V and 4 bases from J, the junction kept 4 bases outside the gene matches. CDR3 length: 15 amino acids.

The V call is TRBV29-1, the J call TRBJ2-1, with 9 bases identical to TRBD2. The CDR3 length is 13 residues. CDR1 is SQVTM and CDR2 is ANQGSEA in the germline V gene. J gave up 2 bases and V 7 bases, and 3 bases lay outside the gene matches. The CDR3 coding sequence is TGCAGCGGGCGGGAGGGGGCCTACAATGAGCAGTTCTTC. The encoded protein is CSGREGAYNEQFF.

This chain connects TRBV6-5 to TRBJ1-2; the D is unclear. The germline V and J ends were trimmed by 2 bases and 4 bases, with 8 bases remaining between them. Germline-derived CDR1 and CDR2 are MNHEY and SVGAGI. The CDR3 loop spans 13 amino acids. CDR3 amino acids: CASSYGLSYGYTF. The DNA for the CDR3 is TGTGCCAGCAGTTACGGTCTTAGCTATGGCTACACCTTC.

This rearrangement joins TRBV29-1 to TRBJ2-5; 7 nucleotides match TRBD2. V gave up 6 bases and J gave up 2 bases; unmatched junction bases: 9. CDR1 is SQVTM, CDR2 ANQGSEA, per germline. This CDR3 region has 14 residues. CDR3 sequence: CSVGGTGVQETQYF. CDR3 DNA: TGCAGCGTCGGGGGGACCGGGGTACAAGAGACCCAGTACTTC.

V gene TRBV30 combines with J gene TRBJ2-4, with D maybe TRBD2 (5 bases). Germline CDR1 reads GTSNPN; CDR2 reads SVGIG (reference sequence). The CDR3 length is 13 residues. The V gene lost 7 bases and the J gene lost 0 bases, with 10 bases spanning the gap. In nucleotides, the CDR3 is TGTGCCTCACGGACTGAAGCCAAAAACATTCAGTACTTC. It specifies CASRTEAKNIQYF.

The chain has TRBV29-1 and TRBJ2-7; D call uncertain. V gave up 6 bases and J gave up 1 base, with 19 bases separating them. CDR1 is SQVTM, CDR2 ANQGSEA, per germline. The CDR3 sequence is 15 residues long. This chain's CDR3 is CSVLNLERQSYEQYF. In nucleotides, the CDR3 is TGCAGCGTACTTAATCTAGAGAGGCAATCCTACGAGCAGTACTTC.

The V call is TRBV6-1, the J call TRBJ1-1; no firm D call. The germline V gene has CDR1 MNHNS and CDR2 SASEGT. With 4 bases removed from V and 4 bases from J, the gap between germline ends came to 10 bases. The CDR3 is 13 residues long. The CDR3 reads CASSGTAPTEAFF. The CDR3 DNA reads TGTGCCAGCAGTGGGACGGCCCCCACTGAAGCTTTCTTT.